This is a list of T cell receptor beta chains from one sample in a study of T cells in localized non-small cell lung cancer. Generated by immunoSEQ multiplex PCR, the TCRdb table keeps only in-frame clones and is missing some. This sample has some 700 clones, with around 22% found just once. The material was normal lung tissue next to the tumor, obtained before any cancer treatment. These receptors all come from a woman aged 35 to 69 with stage I squamous cell lung carcinoma. CDR3s include the opening cysteine and the closing phenylalanine or tryptophan. The D gene is left open where the match is weak. Clone size is given for some rows only: seen once, a few or many times, or a class if the clone is expanded.

d_call	v_call	clone_size	j_call	cdr3_nt	cdr3_aa
NA	TRBV6-8	NA	TRBJ1-5	TGTGCCAGCAGTGGTCAGGCTACCGACGGGGGGTATCAGCCCCAGCATTTT	CASSGQATDGGYQPQHF
NA	TRBV6-8	NA	TRBJ1-1	TGTGCCAGCAGTTACCAAGAGAACACTGAAGCTTTCTTT	CASSYQENTEAFF
NA	TRBV6-1	large	TRBJ1-1	TGTGCCAGCAGTGAAGGCTTTGTTGGGAACACTGAAGCTTTCTTT	CASSEGFVGNTEAFF
NA	TRBV5-1	NA	TRBJ1-1	TGCGCCAGCAGCTCCGTTCCCCCCCGCAATGGTAACACTGAAGCTTTCTTT	CASSSVPPRNGNTEAFF
TRBD2	TRBV11-3	few	TRBJ2-3	TGTGCCAGCAGCCCCCGGGGCGGACTAGCGAGGGGTGGTAGCACAGATACGCAGTATTTT	CASSPRGGLARGGSTDTQYF
NA	TRBV14	few	TRBJ1-1	TGTGCCAGCAGCCAAGCCGGGTGGACTGAAGCTTTCTTT	CASSQAGWTEAFF
NA	TRBV11-3	medium-sized	TRBJ2-5	TGTGCCAGCAGCTTAGTCAGTTTACTATTTAAGGAGACCCAGTACTTC	CASSLVSLLFKETQYF
NA	TRBV6-8	large	TRBJ2-7	TGTGCCAGCAGGCGCGACGGTAACTACGAGCAGTACTTC	CASRRDGNYEQYF
NA	TRBV11-3	medium-sized	TRBJ1-5	TGTGCCAGCAGCTTGATATACAGGGAGGGCAGCAATCAGCCCCAGCATTTT	CASSLIYREGSNQPQHF
NA	TRBV15	NA	TRBJ2-1	TGTGCCACCAGCAGAGGAGGGGGGCAGGGGAATGAGCAGTTCTTC	CATSRGGGQGNEQFF
NA	TRBV28	few	TRBJ1-5	TGTGCCAGCAGCATAGAGGGTAATCAGCCCCAGCATTTT	CASSIEGNQPQHF
NA	TRBV28	NA	TRBJ2-7	TGTGCCAGCAGTCTTTCCCACCTTTATGGGGGCTACGAGCAGTACTTC	CASSLSHLYGGYEQYF
NA	TRBV14	NA	TRBJ2-7	TGTGCCAGCAGCCAGAACTACGAGCAGTACTTC	CASSQNYEQYF
NA	TRBV9	few	TRBJ2-3	TGTGCCAGCAGCGTATCAGCGGGTACTAGCACAGATACGCAGTATTTT	CASSVSAGTSTDTQYF
TRBD1	TRBV5-1	NA	TRBJ1-4	TGCGCCAGCAGCTTGTCCGGACAGGGCTCCGAAAAACTGTTTTTT	CASSLSGQGSEKLFF
TRBD1	TRBV28	NA	TRBJ2-7	TGTGCCAGCAGTTTGGGGGGGACAGGGTGGAACGAGCAGTACTTC	CASSLGGTGWNEQYF
TRBD2	TRBV6-8	NA	TRBJ2-1	TGTGCCAGCAGTGCCTGGAGCGGGAGGGCCAATGAGCAGTTCTTC	CASSAWSGRANEQFF
NA	TRBV28	few	TRBJ1-2	TGTGCCAGCAGTTTATGGGGGCCACCTTATGGCTACACCTTC	CASSLWGPPYGYTF
NA	TRBV11-3	NA	TRBJ2-3	TGTGCCAGCAGCTTACCTAAAATTTCCTCGACTCTGCCGCAGTATTTT	CASSLPKISSTLPQYF
NA	TRBV19	NA	TRBJ1-1	TGTGCCAGTAGTACCTCGCCCGTAAGCAGCGGGCCGGGCACTGAAGCTTTCTTT	CASSTSPVSSGPGTEAFF
NA	TRBV30	once	TRBJ2-3	TGTGCCTGGAGTGTATCAAGTTGGGGCACAGATACGCAGTATTTT	CAWSVSSWGTDTQYF
NA	TRBV19	NA	TRBJ2-2	TGTGCCAGTAGTATAAGACAGAGCTACGGGGAGCTGTTTTTT	CASSIRQSYGELFF
TRBD2	TRBV4-1	few	TRBJ2-1	TGCGCCAGCAGCCAACCGCTAGCGGTCTACAATGAGCAGTTCTTC	CASSQPLAVYNEQFF
NA	TRBV11-3	NA	TRBJ2-1	TGTGCCAGCAGGTCCGGGGACGGCTCCTGGTCGGATGAGCAGTTCTTC	CASRSGDGSWSDEQFF
NA	TRBV11-3	NA	TRBJ2-7	TGTGCCAGCAGCTTTACGGGTAGGGGGGGAGCTTCCTACGAGCAGTACTTC	CASSFTGRGGASYEQYF
NA	TRBV11-3	few	TRBJ2-7	TGTGCCAGCAGCCTGGGGGGGACAAGTTCCTACGAGCAGTACTTC	CASSLGGTSSYEQYF
NA	TRBV30	NA	TRBJ1-4	TGTGCCTGGAGAGGGGGGGCTGATGAAAAACTGTTTTTT	CAWRGGADEKLFF
TRBD2	TRBV30	NA	TRBJ2-7	TGTGCCTGGGGGGCCCTAGCGGGAGGTGACGAGCAGTACTTC	CAWGALAGGDEQYF
NA	TRBV10-2	NA	TRBJ2-5	TGCGCCAGCAGTGATGTGCAGGGGGGGCAAGAGACCCAGTACTTC	CASSDVQGGQETQYF
TRBD2	TRBV10-2	NA	TRBJ2-2	TGCGCCAGCAGTGATGTAGCGGGAGTGGCCGGGGAGCTGTTTTTT	CASSDVAGVAGELFF
TRBD2	TRBV30	NA	TRBJ2-3	TGTGCCTGGAGTGTCGGGACTAGCGGCGGAGATACGCAGTATTTT	CAWSVGTSGGDTQYF
NA	TRBV10-2	NA	TRBJ2-5	TGCGCCAGCAGTGCCTCTAGATGGGAGACCCAGTACTTC	CASSASRWETQYF
NA	TRBV11-3	large	TRBJ1-1	TGTGCCAGCAGCTTTACCAGTCCCGGGCCTCTCTATGATGAAGCTTTCTTT	CASSFTSPGPLYDEAFF